The 22 T cell receptor beta chains listed next were all sequenced from one sample in a study of CD8 T cells in Susac syndrome (dated by TCRdb to the late 2010s). Library construction relied on the immunoSEQ multiplex PCR assay. RNA was extracted with the RNeasy kit and 0.5 to 1 ug was reverse transcribed using random hexamers. TCRdb reprocessing: public reads trimmed at Q25 with fastp, clones called with MiXCR, in-frame beta chains kept. Rows with a matching CDR3 protein are joined into one entry that keeps the most common DNA and genes. This sample gives 180,000 or so distinct CDR3 sequences in total; about 95% of them show up just once. The biggest ten clones account for around 0.085% of the sample. The sample comprised CD4+ T cells from PBMCs. The receptors here all came from a human donor with multiple sclerosis.

CDR3 in DNA: TGTGCCAGCAGCTTTAAGTCGGGATCCTACGAGCAGTACTTC. It encodes CASSFKSGSYEQYF. This chain uses TRBV5-4 with TRBJ2-7; a possible D gene is TRBD2 (5 bases). The CDR3 sequence is 14 residues long. The V gene's germline CDR1 is SGHNT and CDR2 YYREEE (reference sequence). Between the trimmed V and J ends, which lost 2 bases and 1 base, there was a span of 10 bases.

The CDR3 DNA reads TGTGCCAGCTCCGGGGGGCCGGGGCAGCCCCAGCATTTT. It encodes CASSGGPGQPQHF. The rearrangement joins TRBV19 to TRBJ1-5; the D gene is possibly TRBD1 (6 bases). The CDR3 covers 13 residues. Trimming cost V 9 bases and J 7 bases, with 16 bases left between them. Looked up from germline, CDR1 is LNHDA and CDR2 is SQIVND (reference sequence). The variable domain in full, with the rest retrieved from reference TRBV19 and TRBJ1-5, is DGGITQSPKYLFRKEGQNVTLSCEQNLNHDAMYWYRQDPGQGLRLIYYSQIVNDFQKGDIAEGYSVSREKKESFPLTVTSAQKNPTAFYLCASSGGPGQPQHFGDGTRLSIL.

The V and J genes are TRBV3-1 and TRBJ2-1; 8 nucleotides line up with TRBD2. V lost 2 bases to trimming and J lost 12 bases; unmatched junction nucleotides: 6. Germline V CDR1 and CDR2: LGHDT, YNNKEL (reference sequence). The CDR3 has 13 amino acids. CDR3 loop: CASSQRESGRQFF. CDR3 DNA: TGTGCCAGCAGCCAAAGGGAAAGCGGGAGGCAGTTCTTC.

V usage is TRBV4-2 and J usage is TRBJ2-5; TRBD2 might be the D (5 bases). Germline lookup yields CDR1 LGHNA and CDR2 YNFKEQ. The CDR3 is 14 amino acids. The germline V and J ends were trimmed by 6 bases and 2 bases, with 13 bases remaining between them. The CDR3 bases are TGTGCCAGCAGACCCGAACTAGGGCAAGAGACCCAGTACTTC. Its protein is CASRPELGQETQYF.

The chain employs TRBV5-1 and TRBJ1-1, with 7 nucleotides matching TRBD1. Germline assignment: CDR1 SGHRS and CDR2 YFSETQ. The J segment lost 6 bases and the V segment lost 3 bases, leaving 5 bases of the junction unmatched. The CDR3 is 13 amino acids. CDR3 in DNA: TGCGCCAGCAGCTCGGGACAGCGGCCTGAAGCTTTCTTT. Translating gives CASSSGQRPEAFF.

The CDR3 here is CSASTLGGALILEQYF. CDR3 DNA sequence: TGCAGTGCTAGCACCCTCGGCGGGGCCCTGATCCTCGAGCAGTACTTC. The chain joins TRBV20-1 to TRBJ2-7, with D tentatively TRBD2 (6 bases). V was clipped by 3 bases and J by 6 bases, with 24 bases between them. This CDR3 has 16 amino acids. Germline CDR1 is DFQATT and CDR2 is SNEGSKA (reference sequence).

The rearrangement uses TRBV30 and TRBJ2-3, with TRBD2 matching 9 bases. This CDR3 region has 16 residues. Germline CDR1 GTSNPN, CDR2 SVGIG (reference sequence). V dropped 0 bases and J dropped 1; count of bases not matched to a gene: 5. The CDR3 DNA reads TGTGCCTGGAGTGTCAAGTTAGCGGGAGGCACAGATACGCAGTATTTT. Translated: CAWSVKLAGGTDTQYF.

The chain is built from TRBV24-1 and TRBJ2-1; unclear D gene. Trimming shortened V by 4 bases and J by 9 bases, and 15 bases separated the two germline ends. The CDR3 runs 14 residues. Germline V CDR1 and CDR2: KGHDR, SFDVKD. This CDR3 reads CATSEDGFGAEQFF. The CDR3 nucleotides read TGTGCCACCAGTGAAGACGGGTTTGGAGCTGAGCAGTTCTTC.

The rearrangement joins TRBV7-9 to TRBJ2-5; possibly TRBD2 for D (6 bases). The end of the DNA fits TRBJ2-7 better, so the J call may be wrong. The germline gives CDR1 SEHNR, CDR2 FQNEAQ (reference sequence). The CDR3 runs to 14 residues. The CDR3 region has the DNA TGTGCCAGCAGCCCTATGCCCGGGGGATACGAGCAGTACTTC. It translates to CASSPMPGGYEQYF.

The chain has TRBV14 and TRBJ2-1, with TRBD2 identical over 10 bases. In germline, CDR1 is SGHDN, CDR2 FVKESK. Trimming removed 4 bases from V and 1 base from J; junction bases left unmatched: 7. The CDR3 covers 17 residues. CDR3 sequence: CASSPFKTSGSYNEQFF. Here the CDR3 DNA reads TGTGCCAGCAGCCCTTTCAAGACTAGCGGGTCCTACAATGAGCAGTTCTTC.

V and J are TRBV12-3 or TRBV12-4 and TRBJ1-3; 7 bases match TRBD1. The CDR3 runs 17 residues. With 0 bases clipped from V and 0 bases from J, the junction kept 5 bases outside the gene matches. CDR3 amino acids: CASSLALGQVSGNTIYF. For the CDR3, the DNA is TGTGCCAGCAGTTTAGCCCTTGGACAGGTCTCTGGAAACACCATATATTTT.

This clonotype came up a few times. The rearrangement joins TRBV30 to TRBJ2-5; D uncertain. This CDR3 has 12 amino acids. Germline CDR1 is GTSNPN and CDR2 is SVGIG (reference sequence). V lost 2 bases and J 1 base, leaving 5 bases between the germline ends. CDR3 nucleotides: TGTGCCTGGAGTCCCAGCCAAGAGACCCAGTACTTC. It translates to CAWSPSQETQYF.

This clonotype showed up just once. The chain combines TRBV20-1 with TRBJ2-5; D not certain. CDR1 is DFQATT, CDR2 SNEGSKA, per germline (reference sequence). Deletions cut 2 bases from V and 2 bases from J, with 9 bases between. The CDR3 runs 13 residues. The CDR3 DNA follows: TGCAGTGCTAGAATATCATCGCAAGAGACCCAGTACTTC. Residues: CSARISSQETQYF.

V usage is TRBV20-1 and J usage is TRBJ2-5; TRBD2 matches 7 bases. This CDR3 comprises 15 residues. CDR1 and CDR2 from the germline V gene are DFQATT and SNEGSKA (reference sequence). DNA of the CDR3: TGCAGCGCAGGATGGGAGGGAGCGTTTGGAGAGACCCAGTACTTC. It translates to CSAGWEGAFGETQYF.

CDR3 sequence (DNA): TGTGCCAGCAGCCAAGCTTCCGGACAGGGGAACTATGGCTACACCTTC. This sequence encodes CASSQASGQGNYGYTF. The chain uses TRBV4-2 and TRBJ1-2; 9 bases map to TRBD1. Germline V gene lookup returns CDR1 LGHNA and CDR2 YNFKEQ. V trimming: 1 base; J trimming: 2 bases; junction bases outside the gene matches: 5. This CDR3 contains 16 residues.

The chain recombines TRBV6-5 with TRBJ2-3; D call uncertain. Trimming removed 6 bases from V and 1 base from J, with 11 bases in between. The CDR3 spans 14 residues. Looked up from germline, CDR1 is MNHEY and CDR2 is SVGAGI. CDR3: CASRHRLGTDTQYF. In DNA form, the CDR3 reads TGTGCCAGCAGGCATAGACTTGGCACAGATACGCAGTATTTT.

In its sample, this clonotype was seen once. The rearrangement uses TRBV4-1 and TRBJ1-2; D might be TRBD1 (6 bases). This CDR3 comprises 15 residues. The V gene lost 5 bases and the J gene lost 2 bases, with 15 bases spanning the gap. CDR1 MGHRA and CDR2 YSYEKL come from the germline V gene. In nucleotides, the CDR3 is TGCGCCAGCAGCTCTCATTCCAGGGGAAACTATGGCTACACCTTC. The encoded protein is CASSSHSRGNYGYTF.

The genes are TRBV4-1 and TRBJ1-5, with D perhaps TRBD1 (6 bases). The CDR3 sequence is 14 residues long. V lost 2 bases and J lost 2, with 7 bases in between. Germline lookup yields CDR1 MGHRA and CDR2 YSYEKL. The CDR3 bases are TGCGCCAGCAGCCAAAGACAGGGCAATCAGCCCCAGCATTTT. Protein product: CASSQRQGNQPQHF.

This clonotype was counted once. The V gene is TRBV30, the J gene TRBJ2-1; TRBD2 matches 11 bases. Per the germline V gene, CDR1 is GTSNPN and CDR2 is SVGIG (reference sequence). The CDR3 spans 15 residues. The ends lost 3 bases at V and 6 bases at J; junction bases unmatched: 7. CDR3 protein: CAWSFVAGGPNEQFF. As DNA, the CDR3 is TGTGCCTGGAGCTTTGTAGCGGGGGGGCCCAATGAGCAGTTCTTC.

V is TRBV14 and J is TRBJ1-4; possible D gene TRBD1, 5 bases. Looked up from germline, CDR1 is SGHDN and CDR2 is FVKESK. V was trimmed by 8 bases and J by 4 bases, leaving 11 bases between them. This CDR3 has 13 residues. The CDR3 here is CASSRGLNEKLFF. In DNA, the CDR3 is TGTGCCAGCTCGAGGGGCCTTAATGAAAAACTGTTTTTT.

The chain has TRBV19 and TRBJ2-3, with TRBD2 identical over 7 bases. V lost 6 bases, J lost 3 bases, and 9 bases stayed unmatched. Germline CDR1 reads LNHDA; CDR2 reads SQIVND (reference sequence). The CDR3 contains 15 residues. CDR3 protein: CASSAGRGGTDTQYF. In nucleotides, the CDR3 is TGTGCCAGTAGCGCTGGGCGCGGGGGAACAGATACGCAGTATTTT.

The chain recombines TRBV2 with TRBJ2-2; no reliable D call. CDR1 and CDR2 from the germline V gene are SNHLY and FYNNEI. The CDR3 spans 16 residues. Trimming pared 0 bases from V and 2 bases from J, leaving 10 bases between. The CDR3 is CASSEALRRNTGELFF. Written as DNA, the CDR3 is TGTGCCAGCAGTGAAGCGCTACGGCGAAACACCGGGGAGCTGTTTTTT.